This T cell receptor (beta chain) was identified during a study of sequential checkpoint blockade in melanoma. Study background: Randomization was 1:1 between first-line nivolumab→ipilimumab and ipilimumab→nivolumab.

Some clones are missing from TCRdb's copy, which holds only in-frame ones; the method was immunoSEQ multiplex PCR. The table has around 8,500 clones, around three fifths seen once. This CDR3 is built from 14 residues. Germline trimming cut 3 bases from V and 9 bases from J; bases unmatched to any gene: 8. CDR1 and CDR2 (germline): ENHRY, SYGVKD. The treatment denotes: randomized to nivolumab then ipilimumab (arm A) or the reverse (arm B). Patients had received no earlier DNA-damaging chemotherapy. PBMC sorting kept live CD3+CD8+ cells without CD19 or CD56. The source is a human donor with melanoma. Here the sequenced sample was CD8+ T cells sorted from blood (inferred from file names), taken from a patient given nivolumab and ipilimumab in sequence. This rearrangement joins TRBV10-3 to TRBJ1-3; 7 positions match TRBD1. CDR3 nucleotide sequence: TGTGCCATCAGTGACCCCGGGACAGATAGCACCATATATTTT. This encodes CAISDPGTDSTIYF.